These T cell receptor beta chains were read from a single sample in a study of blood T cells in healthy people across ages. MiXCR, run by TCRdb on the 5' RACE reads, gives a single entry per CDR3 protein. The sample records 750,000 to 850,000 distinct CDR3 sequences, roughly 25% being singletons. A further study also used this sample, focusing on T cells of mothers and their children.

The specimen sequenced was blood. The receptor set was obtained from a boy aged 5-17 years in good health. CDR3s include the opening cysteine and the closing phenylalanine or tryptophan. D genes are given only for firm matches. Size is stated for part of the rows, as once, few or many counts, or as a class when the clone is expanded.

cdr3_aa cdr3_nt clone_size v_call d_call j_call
CASSPKYPGGGYENIQYF TGTGCCAGCAGCCCCAAATACCCCGGGGGAGGGTATGAAAACATTCAGTACTTC few TRBV3-1 TRBD2 TRBJ2-4
CASSYGPLNTEAFF TGTGCCAGCAGTTACGGGCCTCTGAACACTGAAGCTTTCTTT - TRBV6-5 - TRBJ1-1
CASSPSLGLGNTIYF TGTGCCAGCAGCCCCTCTCTCGGCCTCGGAAACACCATATATTTT - TRBV7-2 - TRBJ1-3
CASSPGHLSRETQYF TGTGCCAGCAGCCCGGGCCATCTAAGCAGGGAGACCCAGTACTTC - TRBV3-1 - TRBJ2-5
CASSRTGGTQYF TGTGCCAGCAGTCGGACAGGGGGGACCCAGTACTTC few TRBV12-3/TRBV12-4 TRBD1 TRBJ2-5
CSARDRQANEKLFF TGCAGTGCTAGAGATCGCCAGGCTAATGAAAAACTGTTTTTT - TRBV20-1 - TRBJ1-4
CASSLAGGVATYEQYF TGCGCCAGCAGCCTCGCCGGGGGGGTAGCGACCTACGAGCAGTACTTC - TRBV5-1 TRBD2 TRBJ2-7
CASSYGLGGVYGYTF TGTGCCAGCAGTTACGGTTTGGGCGGAGTCTATGGCTACACCTTC - TRBV6-5 - TRBJ1-2
CASSLQTDNEQFF TGCGCCAGCAGCTTACAAACAGACAATGAGCAGTTCTTC few TRBV5-1 - TRBJ2-1
CASSLTLGGSSYEQYF TGTGCCAGCAGCTTGACCCTGGGGGGAAGCTCCTACGAGCAGTACTTC - TRBV7-2 - TRBJ2-7
CASRERQGAAQPQHF TGTGCCAGCAGGGAGAGACAGGGTGCGGCCCAGCCCCAGCATTTT - TRBV6-5 TRBD1 TRBJ1-5
CATSSREGRSYEQYF TGTGCCACCAGCAGTCGGGAGGGCCGTTCCTACGAGCAGTACTTC - TRBV15 TRBD2 TRBJ2-7
CASSITGTRGETQYF TGTGCCAGCAGCATAACTGGGACTAGAGGGGAGACCCAGTACTTC many TRBV7-3 TRBD2 TRBJ2-5
CASSVTSMQETQYF TGTGCCAGCAGTGTGACTAGCATGCAAGAGACCCAGTACTTC few TRBV12-3/TRBV12-4 TRBD2 TRBJ2-5
CASSLTGFKETQYF TGTGCCAGCAGCTTGACAGGGTTTAAAGAGACCCAGTACTTC many TRBV7-6 TRBD1 TRBJ2-5
CSVEALGQALYGYTF TGCAGCGTTGAAGCACTGGGACAGGCACTTTATGGCTACACCTTC - TRBV29-1 TRBD1 TRBJ1-2
CASSQDRLGSYEQYF TGCGCCAGCAGCCAAGATCGTCTGGGATCGTACGAGCAGTACTTC - TRBV4-3 - TRBJ2-7
CASSLGGGKDTQYF TGCGCCAGCAGTTTGGGCGGGGGGAAGGATACGCAGTATTTT - TRBV5-1 TRBD2 TRBJ2-3
CASSGDGISYEQYF TGTGCCAGCAGCGGGGACGGGATCTCCTACGAGCAGTACTTC few TRBV9 - TRBJ2-7
CASSFGGGRILAKNIQYF TGTGCCAGCAGTTTCGGAGGGGGGAGGATCTTAGCCAAAAACATTCAGTACTTC few TRBV28 - TRBJ2-4
CASSSGIDTEAFF TGTGCCAGCTCATCAGGGATTGACACTGAAGCTTTCTTT few TRBV18 - TRBJ1-1
CASIRSAKETQYF TGTGCCAGCATAAGGAGTGCTAAGGAGACCCAGTACTTC - TRBV2 - TRBJ2-5
CASSQDSGGGANVLTF TGCGCCAGCAGCCAAGATTCGGGTGGGGGGGCCAACGTCCTGACTTTC - TRBV4-3 - TRBJ2-6
CASSLERGANSYNEQFF TGTGCCAGCAGCCTAGAGCGGGGGGCGAACTCCTACAATGAGCAGTTCTTC - TRBV7-6 TRBD2 TRBJ2-1
CSVIPGQGQETQYF TGCAGCGTGATACCGGGACAGGGGCAAGAGACCCAGTACTTC - TRBV29-1 TRBD1 TRBJ2-5
CASSLVLGRAKNIQYF TGTGCCAGCAGTTTGGTTTTGGGGCGGGCCAAAAACATTCAGTACTTC - TRBV28 - TRBJ2-4
CASSPRLAGGLFETQYF TGTGCCAGCAGTCCCCGACTAGCGGGGGGGCTATTTGAGACCCAGTACTTC few TRBV28 TRBD2 TRBJ2-5
CSVKNSNEQFF TGCAGCGTCAAAAACAGCAATGAGCAGTTCTTC few TRBV29-1 - TRBJ2-1
CASSLGDTDNNEQFF TGTGCCAGCAGTTTAGGAGACACGGATAACAATGAGCAGTTCTTC - TRBV12-3/TRBV12-4 - TRBJ2-1
CASSLLGTSSSYNEQFF TGTGCCAGCAGCTTATTAGGGACCTCGAGCTCCTACAATGAGCAGTTCTTC few TRBV7-2 - TRBJ2-1
CASSLRGQGGTGELFF TGTGCCAGCAGTCTGCGCGGTCAGGGGGGCACCGGGGAGCTGTTTTTT - TRBV12-3/TRBV12-4 - TRBJ2-2
CSARMADNYGYTF TGCAGTGCTAGGATGGCCGATAACTATGGCTACACCTTC - TRBV20-1 - TRBJ1-2
CASSPHPYEQYF TGTGCCAGCAGCCCGCACCCTTACGAGCAGTACTTC few TRBV28 - TRBJ2-7
CASSPSDRGPSYEQYF TGTGCCAGCAGTCCCTCGGACAGGGGCCCCTCCTACGAGCAGTACTTC - TRBV28 TRBD1 TRBJ2-7
CAGDRGTDTQYF TGTGCCGGGGACAGGGGGACAGATACGCAGTATTTT few TRBV2 TRBD1 TRBJ2-3
CASSGQGLTTDTQYF TGTGCCAGCAGTGGTCAGGGACTAACCACAGATACGCAGTATTTT - TRBV2 TRBD2 TRBJ2-3
CASRGQGSYGYTF TGTGCCAGCAGGGGACAGGGGAGCTATGGCTACACCTTC - TRBV12-3/TRBV12-4 TRBD1 TRBJ1-2